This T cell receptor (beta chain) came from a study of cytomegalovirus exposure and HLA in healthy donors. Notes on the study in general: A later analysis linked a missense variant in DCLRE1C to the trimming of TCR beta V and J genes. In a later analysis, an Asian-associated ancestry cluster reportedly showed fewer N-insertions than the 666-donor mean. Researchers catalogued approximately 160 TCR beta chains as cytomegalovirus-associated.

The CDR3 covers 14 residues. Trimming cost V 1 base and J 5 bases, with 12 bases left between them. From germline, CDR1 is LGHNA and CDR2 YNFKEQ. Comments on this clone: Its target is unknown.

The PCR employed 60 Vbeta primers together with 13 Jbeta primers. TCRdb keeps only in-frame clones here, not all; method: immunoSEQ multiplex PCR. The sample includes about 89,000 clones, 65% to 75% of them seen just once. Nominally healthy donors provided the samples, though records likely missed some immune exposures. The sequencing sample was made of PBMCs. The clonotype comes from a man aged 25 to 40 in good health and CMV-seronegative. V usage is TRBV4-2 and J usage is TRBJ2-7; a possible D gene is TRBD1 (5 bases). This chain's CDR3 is CASSQGVQADEQYF. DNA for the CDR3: TGTGCCAGCAGCCAAGGGGTACAGGCGGACGAGCAGTACTTC.